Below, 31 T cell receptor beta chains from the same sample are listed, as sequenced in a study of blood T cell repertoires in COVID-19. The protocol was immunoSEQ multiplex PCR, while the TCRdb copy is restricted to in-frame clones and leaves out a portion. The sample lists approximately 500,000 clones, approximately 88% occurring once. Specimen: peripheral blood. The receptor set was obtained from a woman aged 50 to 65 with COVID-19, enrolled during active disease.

In DNA, the CDR3 is TGTGCCAGCAGCTTGGGTTCGGGGATAAACACTGAAGCTTTCTTT. Protein product: CASSLGSGINTEAFF. The rearrangement links TRBV5-4 to TRBJ1-1; D gene ambiguous. The germline V gene has CDR1 SGHNT and CDR2 YYREEE (reference sequence). This CDR3 region has 15 residues. The V and J ends lost 0 bases and 2 bases respectively, with 11 bases between them.

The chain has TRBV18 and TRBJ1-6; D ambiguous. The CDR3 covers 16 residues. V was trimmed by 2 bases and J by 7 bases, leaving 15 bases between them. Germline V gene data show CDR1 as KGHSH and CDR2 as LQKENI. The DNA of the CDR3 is TGTGCCAGCTCACCAATTAGACACCAGGCGAATTCACCCCTCCACTTT. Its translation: CASSPIRHQANSPLHF.

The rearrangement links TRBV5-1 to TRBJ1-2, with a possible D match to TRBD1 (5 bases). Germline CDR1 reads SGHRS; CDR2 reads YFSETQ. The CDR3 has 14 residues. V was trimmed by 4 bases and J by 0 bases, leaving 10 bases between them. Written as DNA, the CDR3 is TGCGCCAGCAGCACATCGACAGCTAACTATGGCTACACCTTC. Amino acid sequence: CASSTSTANYGYTF.

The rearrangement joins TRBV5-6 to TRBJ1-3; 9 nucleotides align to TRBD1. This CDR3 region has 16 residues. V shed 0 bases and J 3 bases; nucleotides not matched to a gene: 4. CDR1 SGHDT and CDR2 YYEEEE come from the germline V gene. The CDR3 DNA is TGTGCCAGCAGCTTGGACGGGACAGGGATTGGAAACACCATATATTTT. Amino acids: CASSLDGTGIGNTIYF.

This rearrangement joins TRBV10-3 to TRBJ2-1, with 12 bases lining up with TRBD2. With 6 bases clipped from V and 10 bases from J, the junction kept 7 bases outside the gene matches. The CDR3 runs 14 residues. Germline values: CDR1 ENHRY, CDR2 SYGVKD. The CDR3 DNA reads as TGTGCCATCAGCGCTAGCGGGGGGGCTAGGGAGCAGTTCTTC. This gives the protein CAISASGGAREQFF.

CDR3 nucleotides: TGTGCCAGCAGCTTCTCGGCGGGGGGGCGCAGCGGGGAGCTGTTTTTT. Amino acids: CASSFSAGGRSGELFF. This chain links TRBV7-9 with TRBJ2-2, with 9 nucleotides matching TRBD2. The CDR3 has 16 amino acids. V lost 3 bases, J lost 7 bases, and 9 bases stayed unmatched. CDR1 and CDR2 from the germline V gene are SEHNR and FQNEAQ (reference sequence).

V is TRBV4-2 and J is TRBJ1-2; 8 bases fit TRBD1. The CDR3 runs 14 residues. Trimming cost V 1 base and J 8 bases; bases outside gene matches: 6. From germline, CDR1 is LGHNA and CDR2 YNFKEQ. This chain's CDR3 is CASSQADRVYGYTF. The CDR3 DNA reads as TGTGCCAGCAGCCAAGCGGACAGGGTCTACGGCTACACCTTC.

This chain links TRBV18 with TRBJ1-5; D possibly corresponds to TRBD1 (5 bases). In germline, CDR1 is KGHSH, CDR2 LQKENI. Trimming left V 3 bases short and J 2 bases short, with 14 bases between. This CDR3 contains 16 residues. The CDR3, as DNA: TGTGCCAGCTCACCGTGGTCGGGGGATGGCAATCAGCCCCAGCATTTT. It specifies CASSPWSGDGNQPQHF.

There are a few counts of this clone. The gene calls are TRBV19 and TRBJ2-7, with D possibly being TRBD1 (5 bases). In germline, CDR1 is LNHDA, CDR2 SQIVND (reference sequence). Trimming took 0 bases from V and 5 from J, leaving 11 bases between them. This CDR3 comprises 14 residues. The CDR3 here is CASSIEAGKDEQYF. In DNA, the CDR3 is TGTGCCAGTAGTATAGAGGCAGGGAAGGACGAGCAGTACTTC.

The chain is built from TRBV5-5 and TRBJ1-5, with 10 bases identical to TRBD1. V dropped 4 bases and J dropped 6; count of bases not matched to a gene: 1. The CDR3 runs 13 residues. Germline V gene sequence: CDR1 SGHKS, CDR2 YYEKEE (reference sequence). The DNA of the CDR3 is TGTGCCAGCAGCCGACAGGGGGCTCAGCCCCAGCATTTT. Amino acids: CASSRQGAQPQHF.

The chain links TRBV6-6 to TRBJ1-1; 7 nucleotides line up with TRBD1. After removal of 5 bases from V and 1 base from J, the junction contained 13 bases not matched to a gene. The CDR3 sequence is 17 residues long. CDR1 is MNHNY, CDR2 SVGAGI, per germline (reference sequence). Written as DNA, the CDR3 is TGTGCCAGCAGTCTGAGACAGGGAAGAGGGAAGAACACTGAAGCTTTCTTT. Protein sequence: CASSLRQGRGKNTEAFF.

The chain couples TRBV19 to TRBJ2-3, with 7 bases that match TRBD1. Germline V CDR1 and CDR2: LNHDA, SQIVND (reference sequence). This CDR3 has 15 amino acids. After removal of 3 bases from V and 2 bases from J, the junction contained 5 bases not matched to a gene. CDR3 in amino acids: CASSIGDSLTDTQYF. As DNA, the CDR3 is TGTGCCAGTAGTATCGGGGACAGCCTCACAGATACGCAGTATTTT. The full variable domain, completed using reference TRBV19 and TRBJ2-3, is DGGITQSPKYLFRKEGQNVTLSCEQNLNHDAMYWYRQDPGQGLRLIYYSQIVNDFQKGDIAEGYSVSREKKESFPLTVTSAQKNPTAFYLCASSIGDSLTDTQYFGPGTRLTVL.

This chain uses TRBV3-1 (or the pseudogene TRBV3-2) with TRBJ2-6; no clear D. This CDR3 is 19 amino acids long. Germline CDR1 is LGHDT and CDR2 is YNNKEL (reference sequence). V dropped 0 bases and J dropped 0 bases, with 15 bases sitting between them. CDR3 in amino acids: CASSQDPRQVYSGANVLTF. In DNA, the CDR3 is TGTGCCAGCAGCCAAGACCCCCGCCAGGTCTACTCTGGGGCCAACGTCCTGACTTTC.

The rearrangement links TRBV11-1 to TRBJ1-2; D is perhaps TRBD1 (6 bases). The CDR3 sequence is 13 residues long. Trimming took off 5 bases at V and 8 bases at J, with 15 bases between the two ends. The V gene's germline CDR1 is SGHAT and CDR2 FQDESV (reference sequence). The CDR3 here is CASSHITGPGYTF. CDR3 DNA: TGTGCCAGCAGCCATATAACAGGGCCCGGCTACACCTTC. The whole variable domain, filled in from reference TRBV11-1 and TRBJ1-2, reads EAEVAQSPRYKITEKSQAVAFWCDPISGHATLYWYRQILGQGPELLVQFQDESVVDDSQLPKDRFSAERLKGVDSTLKIQPAELGDSAMYLCASSHITGPGYTFGSGTRLTVV.

CDR3 in amino acids: CASSPKPGQGPYTEAFF. CDR3 nucleotide sequence: TGTGCCAGTAGTCCCAAACCGGGACAGGGACCTTACACTGAAGCTTTCTTT. The chain carries TRBV19 and TRBJ1-1; 9 positions agree with TRBD1. The CDR3 consists of 17 residues. In germline, CDR1 is LNHDA, CDR2 SQIVND (reference sequence). J was trimmed by 3 bases and V by 5 bases; bases with no gene match: 13.

The chain's CDR3 is CASRQGTSGYTDTQYF. The CDR3 nucleotides are TGTGCCAGTAGGCAAGGGACTAGCGGATACACAGATACGCAGTATTTT. The chain employs TRBV19 and TRBJ2-3; 11 bases fit TRBD2. Germline loops: CDR1 LNHDA, CDR2 SQIVND (reference sequence). The CDR3 runs 16 residues. The V segment lost 6 bases and the J segment 2 bases; nucleotides outside the gene matches: 7.

The CDR3 region is CASSLARTAGELFF. CDR3 nucleotide sequence: TGTGCCAGCAGCTTAGCGAGAACAGCCGGGGAGCTGTTTTTT. The chain carries TRBV7-9 and TRBJ2-2; D not resolved. Per germline, CDR1 SEHNR and CDR2 FQNEAQ (reference sequence). The CDR3 has 14 amino acids. V gave up 0 bases and J gave up 6 bases, with 8 bases separating them.

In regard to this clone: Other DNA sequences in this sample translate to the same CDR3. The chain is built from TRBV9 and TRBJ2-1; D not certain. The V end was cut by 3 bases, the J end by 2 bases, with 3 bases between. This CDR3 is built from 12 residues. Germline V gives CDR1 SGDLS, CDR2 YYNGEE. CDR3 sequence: CASSDTYNEQFF. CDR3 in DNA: TGTGCCAGCAGCGATACCTACAATGAGCAGTTCTTC. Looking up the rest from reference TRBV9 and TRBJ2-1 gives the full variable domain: DSGVTQTPKHLITATGQRVTLRCSPRSGDLSVYWYQQSLDQGLQFLIQYYNGEERAKGNILERFSAQQFPDLHSELNLSSLELGDSALYFCASSDTYNEQFFGPGTRLTVL.

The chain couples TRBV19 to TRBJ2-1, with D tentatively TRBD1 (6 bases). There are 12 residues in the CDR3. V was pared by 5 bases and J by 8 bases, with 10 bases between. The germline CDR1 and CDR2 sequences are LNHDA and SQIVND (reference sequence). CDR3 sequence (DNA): TGTGCCAGTAGTCACAAGGGGGATGAGCAGTTCTTC. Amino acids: CASSHKGDEQFF.

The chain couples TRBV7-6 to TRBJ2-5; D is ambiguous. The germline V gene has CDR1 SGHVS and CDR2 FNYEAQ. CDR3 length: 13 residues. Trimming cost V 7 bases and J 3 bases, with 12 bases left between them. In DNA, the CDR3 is TGTGCCAGCATCCCGCCAACAAAAGAGACCCAGTACTTC. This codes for CASIPPTKETQYF.

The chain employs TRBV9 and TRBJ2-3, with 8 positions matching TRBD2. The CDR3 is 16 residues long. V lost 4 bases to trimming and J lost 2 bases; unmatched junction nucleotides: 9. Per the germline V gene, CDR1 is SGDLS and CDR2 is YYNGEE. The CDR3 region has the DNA TGTGCCAGCAGCCCGGGGGGCGGGGGGTACACAGATACGCAGTATTTT. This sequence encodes CASSPGGGGYTDTQYF.

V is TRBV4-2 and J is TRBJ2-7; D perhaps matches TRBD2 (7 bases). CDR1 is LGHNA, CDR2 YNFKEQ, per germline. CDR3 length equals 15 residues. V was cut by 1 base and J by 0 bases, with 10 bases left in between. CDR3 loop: CASSQGGGHSYEQYF. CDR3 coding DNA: TGTGCCAGCAGCCAAGGGGGGGGCCACTCCTACGAGCAGTACTTC.

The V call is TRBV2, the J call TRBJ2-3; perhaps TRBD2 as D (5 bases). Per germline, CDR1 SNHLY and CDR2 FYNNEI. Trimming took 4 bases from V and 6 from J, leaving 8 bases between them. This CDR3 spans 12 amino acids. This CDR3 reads CASSVQRDTQYF. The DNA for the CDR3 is TGTGCCAGCAGTGTTCAGCGGGATACGCAGTATTTT. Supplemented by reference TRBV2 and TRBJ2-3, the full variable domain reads EPEVTQTPSHQVTQMGQEVILRCVPISNHLYFYWYRQILGQKVEFLVSFYNNEISEKSEIFDDQFSVERPDGSNFTLKIRSTKLEDSAMYFCASSVQRDTQYFGPGTRLTVL.

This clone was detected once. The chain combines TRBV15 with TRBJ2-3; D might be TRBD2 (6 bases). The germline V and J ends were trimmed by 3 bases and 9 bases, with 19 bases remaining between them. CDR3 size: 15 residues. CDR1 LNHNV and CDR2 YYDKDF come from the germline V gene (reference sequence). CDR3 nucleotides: TGTGCCACCAGCAGCCTCGGGAGCCCATCTACCACGCAGTATTTT. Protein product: CATSSLGSPSTTQYF.

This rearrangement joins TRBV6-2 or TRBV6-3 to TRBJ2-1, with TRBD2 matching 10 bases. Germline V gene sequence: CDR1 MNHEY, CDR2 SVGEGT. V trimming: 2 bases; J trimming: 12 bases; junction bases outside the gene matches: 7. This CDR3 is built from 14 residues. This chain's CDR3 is CASSYGASGGGQFF. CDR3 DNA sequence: TGTGCCAGCAGTTACGGGGCTAGCGGGGGAGGGCAGTTCTTC.

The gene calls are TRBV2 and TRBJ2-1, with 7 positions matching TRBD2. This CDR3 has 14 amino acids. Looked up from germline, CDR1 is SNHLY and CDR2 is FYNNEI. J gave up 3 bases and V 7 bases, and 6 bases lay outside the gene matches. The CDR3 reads CASNTGLVYNEQFF. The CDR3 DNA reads TGTGCCAGCAACACAGGACTAGTCTACAATGAGCAGTTCTTC.

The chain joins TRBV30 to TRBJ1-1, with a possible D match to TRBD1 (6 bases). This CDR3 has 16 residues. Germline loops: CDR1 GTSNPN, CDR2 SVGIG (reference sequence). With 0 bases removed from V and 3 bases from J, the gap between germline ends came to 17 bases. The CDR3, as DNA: TGTGCCTGGAGTGTAGGCCTAGGGGGGGCTGACACTGAAGCTTTCTTT. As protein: CAWSVGLGGADTEAFF.

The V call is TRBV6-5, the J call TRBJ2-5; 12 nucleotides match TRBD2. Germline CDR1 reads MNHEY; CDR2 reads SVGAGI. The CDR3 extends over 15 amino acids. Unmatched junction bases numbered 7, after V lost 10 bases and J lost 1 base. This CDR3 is CANLTSGGPQETQYF. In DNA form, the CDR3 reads TGTGCCAACCTGACTAGCGGGGGCCCCCAAGAGACCCAGTACTTC.

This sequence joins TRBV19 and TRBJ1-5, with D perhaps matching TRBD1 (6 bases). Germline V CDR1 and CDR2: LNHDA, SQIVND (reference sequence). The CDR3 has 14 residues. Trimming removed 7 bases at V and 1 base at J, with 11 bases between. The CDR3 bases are TGTGCCAGTAACAGGGACGGCAGCAATCAGCCCCAGCATTTT. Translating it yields CASNRDGSNQPQHF. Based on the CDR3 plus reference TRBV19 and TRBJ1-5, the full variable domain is DGGITQSPKYLFRKEGQNVTLSCEQNLNHDAMYWYRQDPGQGLRLIYYSQIVNDFQKGDIAEGYSVSREKKESFPLTVTSAQKNPTAFYLCASNRDGSNQPQHFGDGTRLSIL.

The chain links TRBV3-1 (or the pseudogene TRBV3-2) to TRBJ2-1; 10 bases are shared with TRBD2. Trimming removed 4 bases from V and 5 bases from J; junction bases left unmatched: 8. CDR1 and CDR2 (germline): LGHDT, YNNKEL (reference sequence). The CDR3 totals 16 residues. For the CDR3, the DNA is TGTGCCAGCAGCCCCACCAGCGGGGGGGCCCACAATGAGCAGTTCTTC. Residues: CASSPTSGGAHNEQFF.

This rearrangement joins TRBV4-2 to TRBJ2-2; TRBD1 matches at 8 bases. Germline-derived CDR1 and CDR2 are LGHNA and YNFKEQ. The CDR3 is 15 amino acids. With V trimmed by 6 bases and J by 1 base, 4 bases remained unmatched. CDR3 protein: CASRLTGGNTGELFF. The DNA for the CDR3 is TGTGCCAGCAGACTTACAGGGGGGAACACCGGGGAGCTGTTTTTT.